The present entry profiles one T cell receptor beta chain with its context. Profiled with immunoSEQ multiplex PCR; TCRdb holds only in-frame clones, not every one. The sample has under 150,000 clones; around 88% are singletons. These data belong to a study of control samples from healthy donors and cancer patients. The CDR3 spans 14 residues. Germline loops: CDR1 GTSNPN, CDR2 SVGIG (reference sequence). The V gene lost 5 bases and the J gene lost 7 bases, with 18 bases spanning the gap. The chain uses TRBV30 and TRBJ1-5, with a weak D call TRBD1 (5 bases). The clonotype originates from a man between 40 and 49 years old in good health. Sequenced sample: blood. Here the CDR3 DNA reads TGTGCCTGGGGAGAACAGGTCTGGGGGCAGCCCCAGCATTTT. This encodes CAWGEQVWGQPQHF.